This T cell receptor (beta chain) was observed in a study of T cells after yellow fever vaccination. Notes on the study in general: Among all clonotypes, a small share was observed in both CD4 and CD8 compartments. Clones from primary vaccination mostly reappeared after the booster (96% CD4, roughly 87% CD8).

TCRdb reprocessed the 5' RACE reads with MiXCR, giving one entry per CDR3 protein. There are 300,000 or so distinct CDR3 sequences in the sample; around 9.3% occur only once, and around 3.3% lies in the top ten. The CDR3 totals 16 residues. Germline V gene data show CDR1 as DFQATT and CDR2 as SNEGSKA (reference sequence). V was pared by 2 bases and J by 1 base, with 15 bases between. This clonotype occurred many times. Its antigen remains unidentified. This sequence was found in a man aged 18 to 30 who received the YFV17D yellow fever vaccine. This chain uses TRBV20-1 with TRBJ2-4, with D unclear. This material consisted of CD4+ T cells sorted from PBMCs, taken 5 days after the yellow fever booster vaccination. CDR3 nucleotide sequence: TGCAGTGCTAGAATCTCAGGTGTTGTGGCCAAAAACATTCAGTACTTC. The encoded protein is CSARISGVVAKNIQYF.